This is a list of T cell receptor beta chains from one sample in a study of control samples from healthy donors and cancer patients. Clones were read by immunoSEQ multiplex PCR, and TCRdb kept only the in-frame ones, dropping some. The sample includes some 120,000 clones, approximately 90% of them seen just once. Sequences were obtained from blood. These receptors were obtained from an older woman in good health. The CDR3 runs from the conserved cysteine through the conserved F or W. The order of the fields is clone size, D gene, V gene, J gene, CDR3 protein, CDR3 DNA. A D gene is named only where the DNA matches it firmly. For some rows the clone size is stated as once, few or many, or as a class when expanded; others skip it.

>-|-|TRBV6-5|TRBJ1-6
CASSYASWPDSPLHF
TGTGCCAGCAGTTACGCTTCTTGGCCGGATTCACCCCTCCACTTT
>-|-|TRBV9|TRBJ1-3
CASSVAELGGNTIYF
TGTGCCAGCAGCGTAGCTGAATTGGGGGGAAACACCATATATTTT
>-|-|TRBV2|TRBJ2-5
CASSEGGGPKETQYF
TGTGCCAGCAGTGAAGGGGGGGGGCCAAAAGAGACCCAGTACTTC
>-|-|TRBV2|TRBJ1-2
CASSERPRVLAYTF
TGTGCCAGCAGTGAAAGACCTAGGGTTCTGGCTTACACCTTC
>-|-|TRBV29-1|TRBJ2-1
CSVGDPYNEQFF
TGCAGCGTTGGTGACCCGTACAATGAGCAGTTCTTC
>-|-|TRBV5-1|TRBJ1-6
CASSLPGMGDSPLHF
TGCGCCAGCAGCTTACCGGGCATGGGGGATTCACCCCTCCACTTT
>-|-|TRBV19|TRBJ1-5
CASTPGGLSQPQHF
TGTGCCAGCACTCCGGGTGGTCTCAGCCAGCCCCAGCATTTT
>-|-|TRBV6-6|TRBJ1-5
CASWVGVFHQPQHF
TGTGCCAGCTGGGTCGGGGTCTTTCACCAGCCCCAGCATTTT
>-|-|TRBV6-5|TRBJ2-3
CASSYSPSRGTDTQYF
TGTGCCAGCAGTTACTCGCCATCTAGGGGGACAGATACGCAGTATTTT
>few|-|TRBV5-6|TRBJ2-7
CASSLVLAGEQYF
TGTGCCAGCAGCTTGGTTCTAGCTGGAGAGCAGTACTTC
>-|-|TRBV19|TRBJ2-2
CASSIGPGLGELFF
TGTGCCAGTAGTATAGGGCCAGGCCTCGGGGAGCTGTTTTTT
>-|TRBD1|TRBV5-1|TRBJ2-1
CASSQTPGQGYNEQFF
TGCGCCAGCAGCCAAACACCGGGACAGGGCTACAATGAGCAGTTCTTC
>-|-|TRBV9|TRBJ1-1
CASSVSGTENTEAFF
TGTGCCAGCAGCGTATCAGGTACAGAGAACACTGAAGCTTTCTTT
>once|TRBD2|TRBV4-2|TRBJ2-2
CASSQVGGARGELFF
TGTGCCAGCAGCCAAGTCGGGGGGGCGCGCGGGGAGCTGTTTTTT
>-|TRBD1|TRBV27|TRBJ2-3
CASSLTDRSFDTQYF
TGTGCCAGCAGTTTAACGGACAGGTCATTCGATACGCAGTATTTT